Described below is a single TCR beta chain sequence and its context. Its antigen is currently unknown. This record belongs to a study of identical twins. Study-wide points: In zero-insertion analyses, partial confounding could arise from invariant MAIT and iNKT cells.

Carrying unique molecular identifiers, the cDNA also gained a universal primer site through template switching. TCRdb processed the 5' RACE reads anew with MiXCR; each CDR3 protein has one entry. The sample holds some 900,000 distinct CDR3 sequences, 9% to 15% seen once. Donors were all healthy Caucasians. These data were also reused for a study on yellow fever vaccine responses in identical twins.

Input material: PBMCs. This sequence originates from a woman aged 18-29 years in good health.

The CDR3 region is CASSSSGTSGRYEQYF. For the CDR3, the DNA is TGTGCCAGCAGCTCGTCCGGGACTAGCGGGAGGTACGAGCAGTACTTC. This sequence joins TRBV5-6 and TRBJ2-7; TRBD2 matches 15 bases. CDR1 and CDR2 (germline): SGHDT, YYEEEE. The CDR3 is 16 residues long. The J segment lost 4 bases and the V segment lost 3 bases, leaving 5 bases of the junction unmatched.